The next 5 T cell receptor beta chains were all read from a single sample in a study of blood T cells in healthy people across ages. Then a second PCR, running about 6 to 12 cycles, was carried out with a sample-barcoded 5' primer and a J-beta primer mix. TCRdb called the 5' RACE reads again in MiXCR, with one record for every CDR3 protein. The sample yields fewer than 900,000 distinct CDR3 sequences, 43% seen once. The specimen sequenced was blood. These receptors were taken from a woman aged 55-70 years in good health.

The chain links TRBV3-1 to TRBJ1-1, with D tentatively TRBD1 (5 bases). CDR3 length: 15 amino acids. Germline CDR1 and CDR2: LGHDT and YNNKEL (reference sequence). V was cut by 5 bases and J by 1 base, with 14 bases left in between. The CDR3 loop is CASSFDPTGNTEAFF. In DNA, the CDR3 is TGTGCCAGCAGCTTTGATCCTACAGGGAACACTGAAGCTTTCTTT.

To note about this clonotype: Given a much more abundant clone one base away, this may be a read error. The chain's CDR3 is CASSLVRLAVYNEQYF. The CDR3 coding sequence is TGTGCCAGCAGCTTAGTGAGGCTAGCGGTTTACAATGAGCAGTACTTC. This sequence joins TRBV7-2 and TRBJ2-1; 7 bases align to TRBD2. The J call may be in error: the DNA end matches TRBJ2-7 better. The CDR3 spans 16 residues. CDR1 is SGHTA, CDR2 FQGNSA, per germline.

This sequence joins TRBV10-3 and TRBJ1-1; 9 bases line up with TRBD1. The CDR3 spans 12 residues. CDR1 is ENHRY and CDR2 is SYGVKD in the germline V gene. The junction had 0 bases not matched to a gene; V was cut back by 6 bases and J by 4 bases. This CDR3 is CAIRTGGTEAFF. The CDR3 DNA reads TGTGCCATCAGGACAGGGGGCACTGAAGCTTTCTTT.

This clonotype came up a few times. CDR3 region: CASSELGTETNEKLFF. The CDR3 nucleotides read TGTGCCAGCAGTGAACTTGGTACGGAAACTAATGAAAAACTGTTTTTT. The chain has TRBV25-1 and TRBJ1-4, with D unresolved. Trimming shortened V by 2 bases and J by 1 base, and 11 bases separated the two germline ends. The CDR3 spans 16 residues. The germline CDR1 and CDR2 sequences are MGHDK and SYGVNS.

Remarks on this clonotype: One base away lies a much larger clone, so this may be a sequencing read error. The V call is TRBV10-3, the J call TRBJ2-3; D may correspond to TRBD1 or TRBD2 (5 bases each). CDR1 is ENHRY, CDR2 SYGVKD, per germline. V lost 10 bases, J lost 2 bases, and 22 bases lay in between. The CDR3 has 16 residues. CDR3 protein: CATVPGRGLNTDTQYF. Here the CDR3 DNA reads TGTGCCACCGTCCCGGGACGGGGCCTGAACACAGATACGCAGTATTTT.